This passage covers 26 T cell receptor beta chains from one sample sequenced in a study of T cell repertoires in cytomegalovirus infection. One entry per CDR3 protein, called by TCRdb with MiXCR from the reads. The sample lists 200,000 to 300,000 distinct CDR3 sequences; approximately 10% were seen once. The sequenced material came from PBMCs. These receptors came from a human donor in good health (CMV status not recorded). Some clones in this sample may be carry-over from other donors' samples.

This clonotype was found many times. The chain couples TRBV12-3 or TRBV12-4 to TRBJ1-3; 8 positions match TRBD1. The J segment lost 1 base and the V segment lost 6 bases, leaving 8 bases of the junction unmatched. CDR3 length: 16 residues. The CDR3, as DNA: TGTGCCAGCAGCCAATGGGGACAGGCTTCTGGAAACACCATATATTTT. Its translation is CASSQWGQASGNTIYF.

In this sample, this clonotype turned up many times. The chain couples TRBV12-3 or TRBV12-4 to TRBJ1-1; D possibly corresponds to TRBD1 (6 bases). The CDR3 has 15 residues. Trimming removed 5 bases at V and 5 bases at J, with 18 bases between. Written as DNA, the CDR3 is TGTGCCAGCAGTCACTCCGCTAGGGGGTGGACTGAAGCTTTCTTT. Protein sequence: CASSHSARGWTEAFF.

This chain links TRBV18 with TRBJ2-7; no firm D call. Germline V lookup: CDR1 KGHSH, CDR2 LQKENI. This CDR3 is built from 15 residues. The V and J ends lost 2 bases and 0 bases respectively, with 11 bases between them. CDR3 sequence reads: CASSPRAQSSYEQYF. For the CDR3, the DNA is TGTGCCAGCTCACCAAGAGCACAAAGCTCCTACGAGCAGTACTTC.

This clonotype appeared a few times. CDR3 nucleotides: TGTGCCAGCAGCTTTGTTGGTTATGAAGCTTTCTTT. This translates into CASSFVGYEAFF. This chain uses TRBV7-8 with TRBJ1-1; D is unclear. Trimming took off 3 bases at V and 7 bases at J, with 9 bases between the two ends. Germline CDR1 is SGHVS and CDR2 is FQNEAQ. This CDR3 spans 12 amino acids.

V gene TRBV6-1 combines with J gene TRBJ2-7; 7 nucleotides match TRBD2. J lost 6 bases, V lost 4 bases, and 6 bases had no gene match. This CDR3 spans 13 amino acids. In germline, CDR1 is MNHNS, CDR2 SASEGT. DNA for the CDR3: TGTGCCAGCAGTGTAGTGGGGAGGGGCGAGCAGTACTTC. It translates to CASSVVGRGEQYF.

A word on this clonotype: With a much larger clone just one base away, this may be a read error. The gene calls are TRBV7-2 and TRBJ2-7; perhaps TRBD2 as D (6 bases). The V gene's germline CDR1 is SGHTA and CDR2 FQGNSA. CDR3 length: 14 amino acids. V was trimmed by 1 base and J by 6 bases, leaving 13 bases between them. In DNA, the CDR3 is TGTGCCAGCAGCTTAGGAACGGGGGTTAGCGAGCAGTACTTC. This codes for CASSLGTGVSEQYF.

This clonotype was detected ten times or more. V and J are TRBV7-2 and TRBJ1-6; TRBD1 matches 7 bases. CDR1 and CDR2 from the germline V gene are SGHTA and FQGNSA. The CDR3 has 14 amino acids. Trimming cost V 2 bases and J 9 bases; bases outside gene matches: 4. CDR3 sequence (DNA): TGTGCCAGCAGCTTACAGGGGGATCGTTCACCCCTCCACTTT. This gives the protein CASSLQGDRSPLHF.

This clonotype came up many times. This chain connects TRBV7-3 to TRBJ1-1, with 7 bases identical to TRBD1. Germline CDR1 SGHTA, CDR2 FQGTGA. V shed 4 bases, J shed 0 bases, and the junction held 5 bases outside the gene matches. The CDR3 covers 15 residues. CDR3 nucleotides: TGTGCCAGCAGCTCCCAGACAGGGATGAACACTGAAGCTTTCTTT. It is translated as CASSSQTGMNTEAFF.

The CDR3 region has the DNA TGTGCCAGCAAAATCTCAGGGGAGCATGAGCAGTTCTTC. This sequence encodes CASKISGEHEQFF. The V gene is TRBV12-3 or TRBV12-4, the J gene TRBJ2-1, with D perhaps matching TRBD1 (6 bases). Trimming stripped 7 bases from V and 8 bases from J, with 15 bases between. This CDR3 spans 13 amino acids.

This clonotype was counted at least ten times. V usage is TRBV7-2 and J usage is TRBJ2-5; no clear D. In germline, CDR1 is SGHTA, CDR2 FQGNSA. The CDR3 has 14 amino acids. V dropped 3 bases and J dropped 6 bases, with 14 bases sitting between them. DNA for the CDR3: TGTGCCAGCAGCTTGAACTGGGTTCAGAAGACCCAGTACTTC. This sequence encodes CASSLNWVQKTQYF.

This clonotype was picked up many times. The chain is built from TRBV7-2 and TRBJ2-7, with D possibly being TRBD1 (7 bases). CDR3 length equals 15 residues. Trimming took off 3 bases at V and 1 base at J, with 13 bases between the two ends. Germline assignment: CDR1 SGHTA and CDR2 FQGNSA. CDR3: CASSFGGTASYEQYF. CDR3 coding DNA: TGTGCCAGCAGCTTTGGAGGGACAGCTTCCTACGAGCAGTACTTC.

This clonotype was observed many times. This chain joins TRBV12-3 or TRBV12-4 and TRBJ2-3, with D unresolved. The V and J ends lost 5 bases and 4 bases respectively, with 7 bases between them. The CDR3 totals 12 residues. Written as DNA, the CDR3 is TGTGCCAGCAGTCCCCTCCCAGATACGCAGTATTTT. Protein: CASSPLPDTQYF.

The chain combines TRBV3-1 with TRBJ2-4; 10 nucleotides match TRBD2. The junction had 6 bases not matched to a gene; V was cut back by 6 bases and J by 7 bases. This CDR3 region has 14 residues. Germline loops: CDR1 LGHDT, CDR2 YNNKEL (reference sequence). DNA of the CDR3: TGTGCCAGCAGGGCTAGCGGGAGAGGGAACATTCAGTACTTC. Translation: CASRASGRGNIQYF.

This clonotype was recorded many times. This chain uses TRBV7-2 with TRBJ2-3; D unresolved. Between the trimmed V and J ends, which lost 1 base and 1 base, there was a span of 9 bases. This CDR3 has 15 residues. The germline gives CDR1 SGHTA, CDR2 FQGNSA. The CDR3 nucleotides read TGTGCCAGCAGCTTAGGAACAGTCCGCACAGATACGCAGTATTTT. This encodes CASSLGTVRTDTQYF. Variable domain in full (rest from reference TRBV7-2 and TRBJ2-3): GAGVSQSPSNKVTEKGKDVELRCDPISGHTALYWYRQSLGQGLEFLIYFQGNSAPDKSGLPSDRFSAERTGGSVSTLTIQRTQQEDSAVYLCASSLGTVRTDTQYFGPGTRLTVL.

At least ten counts were recorded for this clonotype. The V gene is TRBV5-6, the J gene TRBJ2-5; 9 nucleotides line up with TRBD2. The CDR3 has 15 amino acids. CDR1 is SGHDT and CDR2 is YYEEEE in the germline V gene. The V and J ends lost 4 bases and 5 bases, in that order; junction bases with no gene match: 9. CDR3 region: CASSVGLAASETQYF. The CDR3 DNA sequence: TGTGCCAGCAGCGTGGGACTAGCCGCTTCGGAGACCCAGTACTTC. The complete variable domain, with remaining parts taken from reference TRBV5-6 and TRBJ2-5, reads DAGVTQSPTHLIKTRGQQVTLRCSPKSGHDTVSWYQQALGQGPQFIFQYYEEEERQRGNFPDRFSGHQFPNYSSELNVNALLLGDSALYLCASSVGLAASETQYFGPGTRLLVL.

This clonotype appeared many times. The chain couples TRBV7-8 to TRBJ1-5; D might be TRBD1 (5 bases). Germline V gene sequence: CDR1 SGHVS, CDR2 FQNEAQ. The CDR3 length is 17 residues. The V and J ends lost 5 bases and 0 bases respectively, with 17 bases between them. CDR3 loop: CASSTRDGVYSNQPQHF. CDR3 sequence (DNA): TGTGCCAGCAGCACCCGGGACGGAGTGTATAGCAATCAGCCCCAGCATTTT.

The chain joins TRBV2 to TRBJ2-5; TRBD1 matches at 7 bases. From germline, CDR1 is SNHLY and CDR2 FYNNEI. V shed 5 bases and J 4 bases; nucleotides not matched to a gene: 7. The CDR3 covers 14 residues. This chain's CDR3 is CASSTGSGGETQYF. In nucleotides, the CDR3 is TGTGCCAGCAGTACGGGGTCAGGGGGAGAGACCCAGTACTTC.

This clonotype was picked up many times. The gene calls are TRBV7-2 and TRBJ1-2; 7 bases line up with TRBD1. J lost 6 bases, V lost 5 bases, and 15 bases had no gene match. The CDR3 loop spans 16 amino acids. The germline CDR1 and CDR2 sequences are SGHTA and FQGNSA. DNA of the CDR3: TGTGCCAGCAGCCCCCTCGGGGGAGACAGGGTGAATGGCTACACCTTC. This translates into CASSPLGGDRVNGYTF.

This clonotype was counted at least ten times. This chain connects TRBV10-2 to TRBJ1-5; tentatively, D is TRBD1 (5 bases). The CDR3 is 14 amino acids. The V gene lost 5 bases and the J gene lost 4 bases, with 12 bases spanning the gap. Germline V gene sequence: CDR1 WSHSY, CDR2 SAAADI. The CDR3 DNA follows: TGCGCCAGCAGTACTTTTCGGGGGAATCAGCCCCAGCATTTT. It translates to CASSTFRGNQPQHF.

There are many counts of this clonotype. The V and J genes are TRBV28 and TRBJ1-4; 7 bases are shared with TRBD1. Germline lookup yields CDR1 MDHEN and CDR2 SYDVKM. The trim removed 5 bases at V and 8 bases at J, leaving 11 bases unmatched. This CDR3 comprises 15 residues. The CDR3 nucleotides are TGTGCCAGCAGTCTCGGGGGACAGAGGATGGAAAAACTGTTTTTT. This sequence encodes CASSLGGQRMEKLFF.

A few counts support this clonotype. The gene calls are TRBV20-1 and TRBJ2-1, with 9 bases that match TRBD2. This CDR3 comprises 15 residues. The V segment lost 6 bases and the J segment 0 bases; nucleotides outside the gene matches: 6. The V gene's germline CDR1 is DFQATT and CDR2 SNEGSKA (reference sequence). CDR3 in amino acids: CSAPLAGPSYNEQFF. The CDR3 DNA sequence: TGCAGTGCACCTCTAGCGGGACCCTCCTACAATGAGCAGTTCTTC.

Only a few counts were recorded for this clonotype. V is TRBV5-1 and J is TRBJ1-1, with D perhaps matching TRBD1 (5 bases). This CDR3 has 14 residues. V shed 3 bases and J shed 1 base, with 10 bases lying between them. Germline loops: CDR1 SGHRS, CDR2 YFSETQ. The CDR3 coding sequence is TGCGCCAGCAGCTACGAAGGGGCGAACACTGAAGCTTTCTTT. This codes for CASSYEGANTEAFF. The full variable domain, rest sourced from reference TRBV5-1 and TRBJ1-1, is KAGVTQTPRYLIKTRGQQVTLSCSPISGHRSVSWYQQTPGQGLQFLFEYFSETQRNKGNFPGRFSGRQFSNSRSEMNVSTLELGDSALYLCASSYEGANTEAFFGQGTRLTVV.

In this sample, this clonotype turned up many times. This CDR3 reads CASSLGGENRGAFF. The CDR3 DNA is TGTGCCAGCAGCTTAGGGGGGGAAAATCGAGGAGCTTTCTTT. The chain joins TRBV7-2 to TRBJ1-1, with a weak D call TRBD1 (5 bases). This CDR3 has 14 amino acids. Trimming stripped 1 base from V and 10 bases from J, with 16 bases between. CDR1 SGHTA and CDR2 FQGNSA come from the germline V gene.

The chain links TRBV11-2 to TRBJ2-1; TRBD2 matches at 8 bases. The V gene's germline CDR1 is SGHAT and CDR2 FQNNGV. The CDR3 length is 16 residues. Trimming took 5 bases from V and 5 from J; bases not matched to a gene: 11. In nucleotides, the CDR3 is TGTGCCAGCAGCCACCCCCGAGCGGGGGAGGACAATGAGCAGTTCTTC. Amino acid sequence: CASSHPRAGEDNEQFF.

This clonotype has at least ten counts. The chain uses TRBV7-2 and TRBJ2-6; D not resolved. V was cut by 4 bases and J by 1 base, with 8 bases left in between. The CDR3 is 15 amino acids. The V gene's germline CDR1 is SGHTA and CDR2 FQGNSA. The CDR3, as DNA: TGTGCCAGCAGCTCTGATTCTTCTGGGGCCAACGTCCTGACTTTC. Its protein product is CASSSDSSGANVLTF.

There are many counts of this clonotype. The genes are TRBV7-8 and TRBJ1-1, with 7 bases aligning to TRBD1. The CDR3 runs 14 residues. Trimming took 3 bases from V and 4 from J; bases not matched to a gene: 5. Looked up from germline, CDR1 is SGHVS and CDR2 is FQNEAQ. Written as DNA, the CDR3 is TGTGCCAGCAGCTTCAAGACAGGGCCCACTGAAGCTTTCTTT. Its protein product is CASSFKTGPTEAFF. Supplemented by reference TRBV7-8 and TRBJ1-1, the full variable domain reads GAGVSQSPRYKVAKRGQDVALRCDPISGHVSLFWYQQALGQGPEFLTYFQNEAQLDKSGLPSDRFFAERPEGSVSTLKIQRTQQEDSAVYLCASSFKTGPTEAFFGQGTRLTVV.